The subject of this entry is one T cell receptor beta chain. This record belongs to a study of blood T cell repertoires in COVID-19. Across the whole study: Samples taken during acute and convalescent COVID-19 were collected in the United States, Italy and Spain.

Using immunoSEQ multiplex PCR, the repertoire was profiled, and TCRdb retains in-frame clones only, with some absent. Of more than 120,000 clones in the sample, about 87% are singletons; the top ten hold roughly 28%. The V end lost 8 bases, the J end lost 1 base, and 9 bases lay between the germline ends. CDR3 length: 12 amino acids. CDR1 and CDR2 (germline): SNHLY, FYNNEI. Sequenced material: peripheral blood. The clonotype originates from a human donor in a cohort sampled during active COVID-19. V and J are TRBV2 and TRBJ2-7; D not resolved. CDR3: CASERNSYEQYF. Here the CDR3 DNA reads TGTGCCAGCGAGAGGAATTCCTACGAGCAGTACTTC. The full variable domain, completed using reference TRBV2 and TRBJ2-7, is EPEVTQTPSHQVTQMGQEVILRCVPISNHLYFYWYRQILGQKVEFLVSFYNNEISEKSEIFDDQFSVERPDGSNFTLKIRSTKLEDSAMYFCASERNSYEQYFGPGTRLTVT.